This T cell receptor beta chain was retrieved from a study of T cell responses to AZD1222 COVID-19 vaccine. V lost 6 bases to trimming and J lost 2 bases; unmatched junction nucleotides: 8. This CDR3 region has 16 residues. Germline CDR1 and CDR2: MNHEY and SMNVEV (reference sequence). Assay used: immunoSEQ multiplex PCR; TCRdb lists only in-frame clones, some missing. Of 150,000 to 200,000 clones in the sample, about 90% were seen once. This sequence was found in an adult who received the AZD1222 COVID-19 vaccine. The chain is built from TRBV27 and TRBJ2-7; 12 nucleotides agree with TRBD2. The sample consisted of peripheral blood, taken 28 days after the second AZD1222 dose. The CDR3 DNA reads TGTGCCAGCAGACCTAGCGGGAGGGCGTTGACCTACGAGCAGTACTTC. Its translation: CASRPSGRALTYEQYF.